Below, 20 T cell receptor beta chains from the same sample are listed, as sequenced in a study of PD-1 blockade in classical Hodgkin lymphoma. Only in-frame clones appear in the TCRdb table, and some are missing; sequencing was by immunoSEQ multiplex PCR. The sample yields 20,000 to 25,000 clones, around three quarters seen once. Time point noted: cycle 4 day 1 (C4D1), after 6 weeks of nivolumab. Every patient experienced relapse after autologous stem cell transplantation, and brentuximab vedotin exposure varied. From thawed PBMCs, CD4+ T cells were purified using magnetic negative selection. The sequencing used CD4+ T cells from blood, collected before the fourth cycle of nivolumab. These receptors originate from a human donor with classical Hodgkin lymphoma.

The J gene is TRBJ1-5, the V gene TRBV6-1, with 8 bases lining up with TRBD1. CDR3 length equals 15 residues. CDR1 MNHNS and CDR2 SASEGT come from the germline V gene. Trimming at V came to 6 bases and at J to 0 bases, leaving 4 bases not matched to a gene. This chain's CDR3 is CASSPTGASNQPQHF. Here the CDR3 DNA reads TGTGCCAGCAGCCCGACAGGGGCTAGCAATCAGCCCCAGCATTTT.

The chain recombines TRBV28 with TRBJ1-5; a possible D gene is TRBD1 (5 bases). V dropped 3 bases and J dropped 3 bases, with 9 bases sitting between them. CDR1 is MDHEN and CDR2 is SYDVKM in the germline V gene. The CDR3 contains 14 residues. This chain's CDR3 is CASSFLQVNQPQHF. The DNA for the CDR3 is TGTGCCAGCAGTTTTCTACAGGTCAATCAGCCCCAGCATTTT.

The chain joins TRBV10-2 to TRBJ1-1, with D uncertain. Per the germline V gene, CDR1 is WSHSY and CDR2 is SAAADI. Trimming took 0 bases from V and 5 from J, leaving 19 bases between them. The CDR3 is 17 residues long. CDR3: CASSESTGGIEWTEAFF. The CDR3 DNA reads as TGCGCCAGCAGTGAGTCGACGGGTGGTATCGAGTGGACTGAAGCTTTCTTT.

The chain carries TRBV28 and TRBJ2-4, with a tentative D call TRBD2 (7 bases). Trimming removed 8 bases at V and 10 bases at J, with 21 bases between. Germline V lookup: CDR1 MDHEN, CDR2 SYDVKM. This CDR3 comprises 14 residues. The CDR3 protein is CASDPGGGGRIQYF. The CDR3 region has the DNA TGTGCCAGCGACCCTGGAGGGGGGGGGCGGATTCAGTACTTC.

J is TRBJ1-5 and V is TRBV6-5; D gene ambiguous. Deletions cut 5 bases from V and 4 bases from J, with 12 bases between. The V gene's germline CDR1 is MNHEY and CDR2 SVGAGI. This CDR3 contains 14 residues. The chain's CDR3 is CASSAGSPNQPQHF. In DNA form, the CDR3 reads TGTGCCAGCAGTGCCGGTTCCCCTAATCAGCCCCAGCATTTT.

The V gene is TRBV4-3, the J gene TRBJ2-1; perhaps TRBD2 as D (5 bases). V dropped 0 bases and J dropped 10 bases, with 19 bases sitting between them. The length of the CDR3 is 16 residues. Germline V gene lookup returns CDR1 LGHNA and CDR2 YSLEER. CDR3 coding DNA: TGCGCCAGCAGCCAAGACCCAAGCGGCAGCTTCGGGGAGCAGTTCTTC. It encodes CASSQDPSGSFGEQFF.

This clone was detected only a few times. The chain couples TRBV5-1 to TRBJ2-1, with D possibly called TRBD1 or TRBD2 (5 bases each). The CDR3 has 15 residues. V was clipped by 3 bases and J by 6 bases, with 16 bases between them. CDR1 and CDR2 (germline): SGHRS, YFSETQ. This chain's CDR3 is CASSWGLGDGNEQFF. CDR3 nucleotides: TGCGCCAGCAGCTGGGGTTTAGGGGACGGCAATGAGCAGTTCTTC.

J is TRBJ1-4 and V is TRBV27; tentative D call: TRBD1 (5 bases). Deletions cut 1 base from V and 0 bases from J, with 9 bases between. Germline V gene data show CDR1 as MNHEY and CDR2 as SMNVEV (reference sequence). The CDR3 is 16 residues long. CDR3 DNA sequence: TGTGCCAGCAGTTTATGGCAGGGAACAACTAATGAAAAACTGTTTTTT. Protein: CASSLWQGTTNEKLFF.

The sample holds a few counts of this clone. V gene TRBV30 combines with J gene TRBJ1-2; 8 positions match TRBD1. V dropped 3 bases and J dropped 3; count of bases not matched to a gene: 18. This CDR3 has 18 residues. CDR1 and CDR2 (germline): GTSNPN, SVGIG (reference sequence). As DNA, the CDR3 is TGTGCCTGGAGCCCAGAGGGGGATTGGGACAGGCGATACTATGGCTACACCTTC. It codes for CAWSPEGDWDRRYYGYTF.

The chain combines TRBV19 with TRBJ2-3; D not certain. V was shortened by 2 bases and J by 2 bases, with 11 bases between the two germline ends. This CDR3 spans 15 amino acids. The V gene's germline CDR1 is LNHDA and CDR2 SQIVND (reference sequence). For the CDR3, the DNA is TGTGCCAGTAGTATAACCCGGAGTCCCACAGATACGCAGTATTTT. Translated, it gives CASSITRSPTDTQYF.

The chain is built from TRBV13 and TRBJ2-7; a weak D match, TRBD2 (5 bases). Germline CDR1 is PRHDT and CDR2 is FYEKMQ (reference sequence). V gave up 5 bases and J gave up 12 bases, with 17 bases separating them. CDR3 size: 12 residues. CDR3 sequence reads: CASSQFPGVTYF. The CDR3, as DNA: TGTGCCAGCAGCCAATTCCCCGGGGTAACGTACTTC.

The CDR3 coding sequence is TGTGCCAGCAAAGGGCCTTATCAGCCCCAGCATTTT. It translates to CASKGPYQPQHF. The chain links TRBV28 to TRBJ1-5; no clear D gene. There are 12 residues in the CDR3. Germline V CDR1 and CDR2: MDHEN, SYDVKM. V dropped 7 bases and J dropped 5 bases, with 9 bases sitting between them.

This clone was seen more than once but under ten times. The genes are TRBV6-1 and TRBJ1-6, with 7 bases lining up with TRBD1. This CDR3 has 16 residues. In germline, CDR1 is MNHNS, CDR2 SASEGT. V lost 3 bases and J lost 10; bases outside the gene matches: 12. CDR3 nucleotides: TGTGCCAGCAGTGAGGTTAACAGGGGATCAGGCTCACCCCTCCACTTT. It is translated as CASSEVNRGSGSPLHF.

This rearrangement joins TRBV5-6 to TRBJ2-7; TRBD1 agrees at 8 bases. CDR1 is SGHDT and CDR2 is YYEEEE in the germline V gene. V was clipped by 4 bases and J by 1 base; unmatched bases: 7. The length of the CDR3 is 15 residues. Written as DNA, the CDR3 is TGTGCCAGCAGCCAGACAGGGGTCGGATCCTACGAGCAGTACTTC. Translated, it gives CASSQTGVGSYEQYF.

The chain is built from TRBV7-9 and TRBJ1-4; the match to TRBD1 covers 7 bases. Germline values: CDR1 SEHNR, CDR2 FQNEAQ (reference sequence). Losses at the gene ends were 4 bases for V and 0 bases for J; bases not matched to a gene: 14. The CDR3 covers 19 residues. This CDR3 reads CASSSTGTEDRATNEKLFF. CDR3 DNA sequence: TGTGCCAGCAGCTCCACCGGGACAGAGGACCGTGCAACTAATGAAAAACTGTTTTTT.

The gene calls are TRBV28 and TRBJ1-4; 9 bases agree with TRBD1. This CDR3 is built from 15 residues. Germline loops: CDR1 MDHEN, CDR2 SYDVKM. With V trimmed by 7 bases and J by 6 bases, 9 bases remained unmatched. The CDR3 sequence: CASTPLGTGYEKLFF. The CDR3 nucleotides are TGTGCCAGCACCCCTCTCGGGACAGGGTATGAAAAACTGTTTTTT.

The V and J genes are TRBV5-8 and TRBJ2-6; no definite D call. This CDR3 region has 15 residues. The ends were cut back, 2 bases at V and 2 bases at J, with 8 bases in the middle. Looked up from germline, CDR1 is SGHTS and CDR2 is YDEGEE. The CDR3 sequence is CASSLIPTGANVLTF. CDR3 DNA sequence: TGTGCCAGCAGCTTAATCCCAACTGGGGCCAACGTCCTGACTTTC. Filled out from reference TRBV5-8 and TRBJ2-6, the complete variable domain reads EAGVTQSPTHLIKTRGQQATLRCSPISGHTSVYWYQQALGLGLQFLLWYDEGEERNRGNFPPRFSGRQFPNYSSELNVNALELEDSALYLCASSLIPTGANVLTFGAGSRLTVL.

This chain connects TRBV6-1 to TRBJ1-3; 8 bases are shared with TRBD1. Germline CDR1 and CDR2: MNHNS and SASEGT. The CDR3 is 13 residues long. J lost 7 bases, V lost 5 bases, and 4 bases had no gene match. The CDR3 is CASSPHRGNTIYF. In DNA, the CDR3 is TGTGCCAGCAGTCCACACAGGGGGAACACCATATATTTT.

The CDR3 DNA follows: TGTGCCAGCAGTGAATGGGGGGGGCTTGCCGGCACCGGGGAGCTGTTTTTT. Its protein product is CASSEWGGLAGTGELFF. The J gene is TRBJ2-2, the V gene TRBV2; D is perhaps TRBD2 (7 bases). This CDR3 region has 17 residues. V shed 2 bases and J shed 4 bases, with 17 bases lying between them. In germline, CDR1 is SNHLY, CDR2 FYNNEI.

The CDR3 DNA reads TGTGCCAGCAGTGAAGCGCTTTTGGGGACAGGTGGGGGAGAGACCCAGTACTTC. Its protein product is CASSEALLGTGGGETQYF. The genes are TRBV6-1 and TRBJ2-5; 8 positions agree with TRBD1. The junction had 13 bases not matched to a gene; V was cut back by 0 bases and J by 4 bases. Germline V CDR1 and CDR2: MNHNS, SASEGT. The CDR3 contains 18 residues.